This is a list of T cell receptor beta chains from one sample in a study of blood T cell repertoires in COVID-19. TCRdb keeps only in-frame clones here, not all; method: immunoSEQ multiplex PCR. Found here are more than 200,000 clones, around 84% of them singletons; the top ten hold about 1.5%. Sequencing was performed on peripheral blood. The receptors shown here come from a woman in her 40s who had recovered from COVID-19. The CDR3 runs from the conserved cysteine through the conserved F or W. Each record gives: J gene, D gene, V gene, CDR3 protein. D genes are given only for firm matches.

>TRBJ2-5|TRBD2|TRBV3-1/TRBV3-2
CASSPSGGQGRETQYF
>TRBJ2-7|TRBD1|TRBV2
CASSEDRGGSYEQYF
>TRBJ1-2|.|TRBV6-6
CASSAMANYGYTF
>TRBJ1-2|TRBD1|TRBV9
CALSAPTGGEFYGYTF
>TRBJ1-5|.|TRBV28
CASSYGRGSGRNQPQHF
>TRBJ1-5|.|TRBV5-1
CASRVGPDKTPQHF
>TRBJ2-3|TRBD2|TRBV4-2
CASSQGGTASGGPSTDTQYF
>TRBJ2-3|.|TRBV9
CASSVDSGRSTDTQYF
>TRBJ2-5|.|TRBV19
CASSMMEEETQYF
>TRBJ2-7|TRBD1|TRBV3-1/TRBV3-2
CASSPPPWTGGDYEQYF
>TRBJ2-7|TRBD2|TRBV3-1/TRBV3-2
CASSRQTSGESYEQYF
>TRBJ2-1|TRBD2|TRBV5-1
CASSREGRESYNEQFF
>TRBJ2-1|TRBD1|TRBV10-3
CAINKGRTGRHEQFF
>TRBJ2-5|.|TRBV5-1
CASSLGGVSETQYF
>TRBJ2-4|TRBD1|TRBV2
CASSLTGAKAKNIQYF
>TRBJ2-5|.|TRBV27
CASRPRGETQYF
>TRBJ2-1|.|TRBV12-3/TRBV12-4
CASSHTTSNEQFF
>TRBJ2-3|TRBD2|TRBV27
CASGTGTSDGDTQYF
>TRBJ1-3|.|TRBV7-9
CASSWGGGYSGNTIYF
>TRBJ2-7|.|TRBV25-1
CASSGDNSYEQYF
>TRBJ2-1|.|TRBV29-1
CSVFKLATNEQFF
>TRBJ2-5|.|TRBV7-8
CASSSRDMKTQYF
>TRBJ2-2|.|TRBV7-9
CASSSGTLNTGELFF
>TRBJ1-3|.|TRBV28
CASSLTGGNTIYF
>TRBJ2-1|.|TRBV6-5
CASGSTGNPEQFF
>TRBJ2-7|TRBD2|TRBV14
CASYLTSGYEQYF